The T cell receptor beta chain described here comes from a study of molecular identifiers for immune sequencing clone quantification. The sample holds a few counts of this clonotype. Using its own MiXCR run on the PCR reads, TCRdb lists one record per CDR3 protein. The sample has more than 300,000 distinct CDR3 sequences, about a fifth seen once; the top ten hold approximately 0.83%. The clonotype originates from a human donor in good health. Some libraries in this study had Jurkat cell RNA spiked in. Sequencing was performed on naive CD8+ T cells from blood, with Jurkat cell RNA spiked in. Subset of the sample: FACS-sorted CD8+CD4-CCR7+CD45RA+ naive T cells.

CDR3 DNA sequence: TGCAGTGCTAGAGATGGGGGACAGGGCTCCTACGAGCAGTACTTC. Protein sequence: CSARDGGQGSYEQYF. The chain recombines TRBV20-1 with TRBJ2-7; 9 bases match TRBD1. V was pared by 0 bases and J by 0 bases, with 3 bases of the junction left unmatched. This CDR3 comprises 15 residues. Germline assignment: CDR1 DFQATT and CDR2 SNEGSKA (reference sequence).